The TCR beta chain described here comes from a study of blood T cell repertoires in COVID-19. Study details: Researchers got acute and convalescent COVID-19 samples from the United States, Italy and Spain. PBMCs, B-cell-depleted T cells, or T cells were the source of the cDNA or gDNA that made up the material.

Original processing methods: Reference gene primer amplification yielded estimated nucleated cell counts. Only in-frame clones appear in the TCRdb table, and some are missing; sequencing was by immunoSEQ multiplex PCR. V and J calls and clone size are copied from that table; D and trimming were computed from the DNA. Of roughly 200,000 clones in the sample, around 84% were seen once. J gave up 7 bases and V 7 bases, and 8 bases lay outside the gene matches. The CDR3 runs to 13 residues. This chain uses TRBV12-3 or TRBV12-4 with TRBJ1-2; 8 nucleotides match TRBD1. This TCR was sampled from a human donor in a cohort sampled during active COVID-19. The sample comprised peripheral blood. In nucleotides, the CDR3 is TGTGCCAGCACTACAGGGGGAAGTTCTGGCTACACCTTC. It encodes CASTTGGSSGYTF.